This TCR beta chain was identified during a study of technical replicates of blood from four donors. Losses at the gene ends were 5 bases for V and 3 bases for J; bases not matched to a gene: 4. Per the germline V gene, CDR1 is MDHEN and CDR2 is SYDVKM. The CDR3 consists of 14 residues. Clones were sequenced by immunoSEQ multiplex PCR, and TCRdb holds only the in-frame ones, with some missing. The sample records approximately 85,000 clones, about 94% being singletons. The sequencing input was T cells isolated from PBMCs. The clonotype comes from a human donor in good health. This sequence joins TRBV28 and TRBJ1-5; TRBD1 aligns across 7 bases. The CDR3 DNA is TGTGCCAGCAGTGCGGGACAGTACAATCAGCCCCAGCATTTT. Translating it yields CASSAGQYNQPQHF.